The 28 T cell receptor beta chains reported below all come from one sample, sequenced in a study of T cell clones after liver transplantation. The method was immunoSEQ multiplex PCR; TCRdb's version includes in-frame clones alone and lacks a portion of them. The data hold about 50,000 clones, with over 65% observed a single time. The sequences come from CD4+ T cells from blood, collected 52 to 60 months after liver transplant. These receptors were taken from a human patient who received a liver transplant. The graft donor may account for some of the T cells.

The J gene is TRBJ1-4, the V gene TRBV5-4; no definite D call. CDR1 and CDR2 (germline): SGHNT, YYREEE (reference sequence). With 1 base removed from V and 7 bases from J, the gap between germline ends came to 8 bases. CDR3 length: 13 residues. CDR3 in amino acids: CASSLPTSEKLFF. The CDR3, as DNA: TGTGCCAGCAGCTTGCCGACAAGTGAAAAACTGTTTTTT.

This clone ranks as medium-sized. This sequence joins TRBV7-9 and TRBJ2-7; TRBD1 agrees at 9 bases. This CDR3 region has 12 residues. The V segment lost 4 bases and the J segment 6 bases; nucleotides outside the gene matches: 1. In germline, CDR1 is SEHNR, CDR2 FQNEAQ (reference sequence). The CDR3 DNA reads as TGTGCCAGCAGCTCGGACAGGGGCGAGCAGTACTTC. It specifies CASSSDRGEQYF.

V gene TRBV7-9 combines with J gene TRBJ1-4; D possibly corresponds to TRBD1 (6 bases). The V end lost 5 bases, the J end lost 5 bases, and 9 bases lay between the germline ends. CDR1 is SEHNR, CDR2 FQNEAQ, per germline (reference sequence). The CDR3 contains 13 residues. In DNA form, the CDR3 reads TGTGCCAGCAGCAGCGGACAGAATGAAAAACTGTTTTTT. It specifies CASSSGQNEKLFF.

The chain couples TRBV7-9 to TRBJ1-1; D uncertain. This CDR3 is built from 15 residues. The germline CDR1 and CDR2 sequences are SEHNR and FQNEAQ (reference sequence). Trimming removed 1 base from V and 3 bases from J, with 12 bases in between. The CDR3 nucleotides are TGTGCCAGCAGCTTAGTGCTGGGTAAGGACACTGAAGCTTTCTTT. Amino acid sequence: CASSLVLGKDTEAFF.

This clone came up a few times. This chain links TRBV7-2 with TRBJ2-2; perhaps TRBD1 as D (6 bases). V was shortened by 5 bases and J by 4 bases, with 14 bases between the two germline ends. The CDR3 runs to 15 residues. Germline values: CDR1 SGHTA, CDR2 FQGNSA. The CDR3 spells CASSPTGSGTGELFF. The CDR3 DNA reads TGTGCCAGCAGCCCAACAGGGTCCGGCACCGGGGAGCTGTTTTTT.

The chain uses TRBV5-6 and TRBJ2-7; 8 bases line up with TRBD1. The V segment lost 0 bases and the J segment 4 bases; nucleotides outside the gene matches: 12. CDR1 and CDR2 (germline): SGHDT, YYEEEE. This CDR3 is 17 amino acids long. The CDR3 DNA reads TGTGCCAGCAGCTTGGAACAGGGGGGCTCTATACTTTACGAGCAGTACTTC. The encoded protein is CASSLEQGGSILYEQYF.

The chain has TRBV4-2 and TRBJ2-1; 9 bases fit TRBD2. V shed 6 bases and J 1 base; nucleotides not matched to a gene: 4. This CDR3 has 15 amino acids. CDR1 and CDR2 from the germline V gene are LGHNA and YNFKEQ. This CDR3 reads CASRELAGSYNEQFF. CDR3 sequence (DNA): TGTGCCAGCAGGGAGCTAGCGGGGTCCTACAATGAGCAGTTCTTC.

The chain employs TRBV29-1 and TRBJ1-2; the D gene is possibly TRBD1 (6 bases). This CDR3 spans 16 amino acids. With 1 base removed from V and 1 base from J, the gap between germline ends came to 16 bases. The germline gives CDR1 SQVTM, CDR2 ANQGSEA. CDR3 nucleotides: TGCAGCGTTGAAGGGACAGAAGGCGGATTTAACTATGGCTACACCTTC. It specifies CSVEGTEGGFNYGYTF.

The CDR3 DNA sequence: TGTGCCAGCAGCAGGGGGCCTAATGAAAAACTGTTTTTT. Residues: CASSRGPNEKLFF. V usage is TRBV7-6 and J usage is TRBJ1-4; 7 nucleotides agree with TRBD1. The germline V gene encodes CDR1 SGHVS and CDR2 FNYEAQ. This CDR3 has 13 amino acids. After removal of 5 bases from V and 3 bases from J, the junction contained 0 bases not matched to a gene.

The chain links TRBV28 to TRBJ2-2, with a tentative D call TRBD1 (5 bases). The CDR3 contains 14 residues. The ends were cut back, 10 bases at V and 6 bases at J, with 18 bases in the middle. Germline V gene lookup returns CDR1 MDHEN and CDR2 SYDVKM. The CDR3 sequence: CAIRPGNQPGELFF. The CDR3 nucleotides are TGTGCCATACGTCCAGGGAACCAACCCGGGGAGCTGTTTTTT.

This chain uses TRBV5-1 with TRBJ2-3; TRBD1 agrees at 12 bases. The CDR3 is 16 residues long. The germline V gene encodes CDR1 SGHRS and CDR2 YFSETQ. V was pared by 3 bases and J by 3 bases, with 5 bases of the junction left unmatched. The CDR3 sequence: CASSSGTGGGTDTQYF. Here the CDR3 DNA reads TGCGCCAGCAGCTCAGGGACAGGGGGCGGGACAGATACGCAGTATTTT.

V usage is TRBV4-1 and J usage is TRBJ2-7; 7 positions match TRBD1. Trimming took 1 base from V and 3 from J; bases not matched to a gene: 3. From germline, CDR1 is MGHRA and CDR2 YSYEKL. The CDR3 covers 14 residues. CDR3 region: CASSQAGQDYEQYF. The CDR3 DNA is TGCGCCAGCAGCCAAGCCGGACAGGACTACGAGCAGTACTTC.

The chain carries TRBV10-3 and TRBJ2-3, with D possibly called TRBD1 or TRBD2 (5 bases each). The CDR3 covers 15 residues. The germline gives CDR1 ENHRY, CDR2 SYGVKD. Trimming shortened V by 10 bases and J by 1 base, and 18 bases separated the two germline ends. The CDR3 coding sequence is TGTGCCACCACCTCTCCGGGGCAAGGCACAGATACGCAGTATTTT. Translating it yields CATTSPGQGTDTQYF.

CDR3 amino acids: CSAREGREQYF. CDR3 DNA sequence: TGCAGTGCTAGAGAGGGGCGCGAGCAGTACTTC. V is TRBV20-1 and J is TRBJ2-7; maybe TRBD1 (5 bases). Trimming removed 0 bases from V and 6 bases from J, with 6 bases in between. This CDR3 has 11 residues. Germline CDR1 is DFQATT and CDR2 is SNEGSKA (reference sequence).

This chain connects TRBV7-3 to TRBJ1-4; D uncertain. The germline gives CDR1 SGHTA, CDR2 FQGTGA. CDR3 length equals 15 residues. The ends were cut back, 1 base at V and 8 bases at J, with 14 bases in the middle. For the CDR3, the DNA is TGTGCCAGCAGCTTAATCTCGGGATTTCCGGAAAAACTGTTTTTT. It is translated as CASSLISGFPEKLFF.

The V and J genes are TRBV14 and TRBJ1-4, with D hard to call. V was trimmed by 0 bases and J by 7 bases, leaving 9 bases between them. Germline V gene data show CDR1 as SGHDN and CDR2 as FVKESK. The CDR3 loop spans 14 amino acids. The CDR3 protein is CASSQDLGGEKLFF. Written as DNA, the CDR3 is TGTGCCAGCAGCCAAGACCTGGGAGGTGAAAAACTGTTTTTT.

In this sample, this clone turned up once. The genes are TRBV10-2 and TRBJ1-6; a possible D gene is TRBD1 (5 bases). The CDR3 runs to 15 residues. The germline gives CDR1 WSHSY, CDR2 SAAADI. The ends were cut back, 2 bases at V and 9 bases at J, with 14 bases in the middle. The CDR3 DNA reads as TGCGCCAGCAGTGAGGTGGCCTCTGGGGGTTCACCCCTCCACTTT. It yields the protein CASSEVASGGSPLHF.

This chain connects TRBV18 to TRBJ2-5; D remains unclear. The CDR3 totals 12 residues. In germline, CDR1 is KGHSH, CDR2 LQKENI. V was trimmed by 2 bases and J by 5 bases, leaving 6 bases between them. The CDR3 nucleotides are TGTGCCAGCTCACCAACAACGGAGACCCAGTACTTC. It encodes CASSPTTETQYF.

A few counts support this clone. The genes are TRBV30 and TRBJ2-7, with TRBD1 identical over 9 bases. Germline trimming cut 0 bases from V and 0 bases from J; bases unmatched to any gene: 0. The germline V gene has CDR1 GTSNPN and CDR2 SVGIG (reference sequence). The CDR3 runs to 14 residues. CDR3 DNA sequence: TGTGCCTGGAGTGTACAGGGGGCCTCCTACGAGCAGTACTTC. This encodes CAWSVQGASYEQYF. Supplemented by reference TRBV30 and TRBJ2-7, the full variable domain reads SQTIHQWPATLVQPVGSPLSLECTVEGTSNPNLYWYRQAAGRGLQLLFYSVGIGQISSEVPQNLSASRPQDRQFILSSKKLLLSDSGFYLCAWSVQGASYEQYFGPGTRLTVT.

The chain employs TRBV2 and TRBJ1-1; no firm D call. Germline values: CDR1 SNHLY, CDR2 FYNNEI. The CDR3 runs to 13 residues. Trimming removed 4 bases from V and 7 bases from J, with 13 bases in between. CDR3 sequence (DNA): TGTGCCAGCAGTGGAGCCCTGTGGGGTGAAGCTTTCTTT. Protein sequence: CASSGALWGEAFF.

The table lists this clone with a count of one. Compared with germline, one end of the junction differs, possibly owing to a read error. The rearrangement joins TRBV5-4 to TRBJ1-2; possibly TRBD1 for D (5 bases). The CDR3 length is 14 residues. CDR1 is SGHNT and CDR2 is YYREEE in the germline V gene (reference sequence). This CDR3 reads CASSRLMRDEGYDF. For the CDR3, the DNA is TGTGCCAGCAGTCGACTTATGAGGGACGAGGGCTACGACTTC.

V usage is TRBV20-1 and J usage is TRBJ2-7; TRBD1 matches at 8 bases. The length of the CDR3 is 11 residues. Germline-derived CDR1 and CDR2 are DFQATT and SNEGSKA (reference sequence). After removal of 8 bases from V and 5 bases from J, the junction contained 5 bases not matched to a gene. The CDR3 DNA reads as TGCAGTTCGGACAGGGTGGACGAGCAGTACTTC. Translation: CSSDRVDEQYF.

The V and J genes are TRBV10-3 and TRBJ2-3; no definite D call. V lost 2 bases and J 4 bases, leaving 16 bases between the germline ends. From germline, CDR1 is ENHRY and CDR2 SYGVKD. CDR3 size: 16 residues. CDR3 residues: CAISEEVPLRSDTQYF. The CDR3 DNA reads as TGTGCCATCAGTGAGGAGGTTCCCCTTAGGTCAGATACGCAGTATTTT.

The chain has TRBV15 and TRBJ2-3; either TRBD1 or TRBD2 may supply D (5 bases each). Trimming cost V 10 bases and J 0 bases, with 20 bases left between them. The germline V gene has CDR1 LNHNV and CDR2 YYDKDF (reference sequence). CDR3 length: 16 amino acids. The DNA for the CDR3 is TGTGCCATCCCCTCTCGGGACCTAGGAAGCACAGATACGCAGTATTTT. As protein: CAIPSRDLGSTDTQYF.

The sample holds one count of this clone. This chain uses TRBV5-1 with TRBJ1-2, with 9 positions matching TRBD1. The CDR3 runs 14 residues. The germline CDR1 and CDR2 sequences are SGHRS and YFSETQ. Losses at the gene ends were 3 bases for V and 7 bases for J; bases not matched to a gene: 7. The chain's CDR3 is CASSWDRDSGGYTF. In nucleotides, the CDR3 is TGCGCCAGCAGCTGGGACAGGGATTCGGGTGGCTACACCTTC.

V is TRBV5-6 and J is TRBJ2-7; possibly TRBD2 for D (5 bases). V was pared by 1 base and J by 0 bases, with 11 bases between. From germline, CDR1 is SGHDT and CDR2 YYEEEE. The CDR3 contains 15 residues. CDR3: CASSLSWRSSYEQYF. The DNA for the CDR3 is TGTGCCAGCAGCTTGTCGTGGAGGAGCTCCTACGAGCAGTACTTC.

This clone was counted a single time. The chain has TRBV5-8 and TRBJ1-4; D is unresolved. Deletions cut 3 bases from V and 0 bases from J, with 6 bases between. This CDR3 is 14 amino acids long. Germline CDR1 and CDR2: SGHTS and YDEGEE. The DNA for the CDR3 is TGTGCCAGCAGCTCGGGCACAACTAATGAAAAACTGTTTTTT. Translating it yields CASSSGTTNEKLFF. Combining the CDR3 with reference TRBV5-8 and TRBJ1-4 gives the whole variable domain EAGVTQSPTHLIKTRGQQATLRCSPISGHTSVYWYQQALGLGLQFLLWYDEGEERNRGNFPPRFSGRQFPNYSSELNVNALELEDSALYLCASSSGTTNEKLFFGSGTQLSVL.

This clone was found a few times. The rearrangement uses TRBV29-1 and TRBJ2-2; the match to TRBD1 covers 9 bases. The CDR3 contains 15 residues. Germline V gene data show CDR1 as SQVTM and CDR2 as ANQGSEA. V was pared by 6 bases and J by 4 bases, with 9 bases of the junction left unmatched. DNA of the CDR3: TGCAGCGTCTCCCCCGGGACAGGGAGCACCGGGGAGCTGTTTTTT. Translating it yields CSVSPGTGSTGELFF.